This T cell receptor (beta chain) was sequenced during a study of regulatory T cells in long-lasting Graves disease. Study-level points and caveats: The small sample size may have reduced accuracy.

This clonotype showed up many times. Its antigen is not identified. Time point in this sample: newly diagnosed GD, antithyroid drugs for less than 3 months. Following extraction of RNA from PBMCs, that RNA was used to make the TCR library. HTBI primers from iRepertoire and Arm-PCR of CDR3 regions yielded the TCR beta libraries. MiXCR was run by TCRdb on the multiplex PCR reads, yielding one entry per CDR3 protein. The sample holds more than 450,000 distinct CDR3 sequences, around 11% seen once. This same sample was also taken into another study, of T cells in Graves' hyperthyroidism and ophthalmopathy.

Sample: peripheral blood mononuclear cells (PBMCs), taken at new diagnosis, from a patient treated with antithyroid drugs. The sequence derives from a woman in her twenties or thirties with Graves disease.

CDR3 sequence (DNA): TGTGCCAGCAGTGAACCCCGGACTGGGAAACTGTTTTTT. It codes for CASSEPRTGKLFF. The genes are TRBV2 and TRBJ1-4; D gene uncertain. Trimming pared 2 bases from V and 11 bases from J, leaving 12 bases between. Per germline, CDR1 SNHLY and CDR2 FYNNEI. The CDR3 spans 13 residues.